Listed below are T cell receptor beta chains from one sample, sequenced in a study of cytomegalovirus exposure and HLA in healthy donors. Here immunoSEQ multiplex PCR was the method, and the copy in TCRdb shows in-frame clones only, minus some. The data show tens of thousands of clones, about four fifths seen once. Sequencing used PBMCs. These TCRs come from a man between 18 and 29 years old in good health and CMV-seronegative. Both conserved end residues are part of each CDR3. Fields, in order: V gene, clone size, J gene, CDR3 protein. A row's size may be missing; if present it is once, few, many or a size class.

TRBV13	few	TRBJ2-1	CASSLMGASYNEQFF
TRBV28	.	TRBJ2-7	CASSLGRTGNWAYYEQYF
TRBV14	few	TRBJ2-5	CASSGGIQETQYF
TRBV4-3	.	TRBJ1-4	CASSRGTAAPNEKLFF
TRBV5-1	.	TRBJ1-1	CASSPWGQGVTEAFF
TRBV10-1	.	TRBJ2-7	CASSEDSSGHYEQYF
TRBV6-4	few	TRBJ1-1	CASSVGVGRITEAFF
TRBV29-1	.	TRBJ2-1	CSVGGLAGTYNEQFF
TRBV10-1	.	TRBJ2-7	CASSEWTGYSYEQYF
TRBV7-2	once	TRBJ2-3	CASSFRSGYTDTQYF
TRBV6-1	.	TRBJ1-2	CASSDREWDGYTF
TRBV6-5	.	TRBJ1-1	CASSYSRGQNTEAFF
TRBV6-1	.	TRBJ1-1	CASNQGERANTEAFF
TRBV19	.	TRBJ1-3	CASSLTGYSGNTIYF
TRBV5-1	.	TRBJ2-7	CASSWRTSGPYEQYF
TRBV19	.	TRBJ1-3	CASSMYGSSGNTIYF
TRBV9	.	TRBJ2-2	CASSVGGRGTGELFF
TRBV29-1	.	TRBJ1-1	CSVGGGNTEAFF
TRBV7-9	.	TRBJ2-1	CASSSQGYNEQFF
TRBV6-1	.	TRBJ2-3	CASSEAYRETQYF
TRBV5-4	once	TRBJ2-7	CASSLRRGENSYEQYF
TRBV7-2	.	TRBJ2-3	CASSSTSGTDTQYF
TRBV28	.	TRBJ2-3	CASSFTSGGTDTQYF
TRBV7-8	.	TRBJ1-6	CASSSLMGRGALHF
TRBV9	.	TRBJ2-3	CASSMYSGVSTDTQYF
TRBV9	once	TRBJ2-5	CASSPLSAGRETQYF
TRBV15	.	TRBJ1-4	CATSRGQVSATNEKLFF
TRBV6-6	.	TRBJ2-1	CASSYPILLEQFF
TRBV6-1	.	TRBJ1-3	CASGGRVGPSGNTIYF
TRBV7-9	.	TRBJ2-1	CASSLPETSGIGEQFF
TRBV6-5	few	TRBJ1-5	CASSKRVNQPQHF
TRBV30	.	TRBJ1-2	CAWRKVVYGYTF
TRBV2	once	TRBJ1-1	CASSGADVGNTEAFF
TRBV2	.	TRBJ1-4	CASSATGTGGRSLEKLFF
TRBV11-2	.	TRBJ1-1	CASPSFTEAFF
TRBV29-1	.	TRBJ2-4	CSVVSLGGYNIQYF
TRBV28	.	TRBJ1-1	CAATENTEAFF
TRBV5-4	once	TRBJ1-1	CASTPGGARNTEAFF
TRBV7-8	.	TRBJ2-7	CASSPAREGDEQYF
TRBV6-4	few	TRBJ1-1	CASSVSGGGSTEAFF
TRBV2	.	TRBJ2-1	CASADENYNEQFF
TRBV19	.	TRBJ1-1	CASSMGGNTEAFF
TRBV10-3	.	TRBJ2-3	CAISGKRTSGSKEGTDTQYF
TRBV30	.	.	CAWRGGTGTYEQYF
TRBV5-4	.	TRBJ2-1	CASSLGQGNDEQFF
TRBV30	.	TRBJ2-3	CAWSGPRQARTDTQYF
TRBV29-1	.	TRBJ1-2	CSVEDLRRGGYTF
TRBV29-1	.	TRBJ1-1	CSSRSRDTEAFF
TRBV5-4	.	TRBJ2-5	CASSLVLGGRAGETQYF
TRBV4-3	.	TRBJ2-7	CASSQGQGASYEQYF
TRBV5-6	.	TRBJ1-1	CASSLSDMPNTEAFF
TRBV4-3	.	TRBJ1-6	CASSTSRTNSPLHF